This TCR beta chain was documented in a study of memory CD4+ T cells and cytomegalovirus serostatus. Background on the study: Healthy Belgian adult donors included fewer than 10 CMV-positive and about two dozen CMV-negative people. Points from the study as a whole: About 40% of the roughly 150 known CMV-associated TCRbeta sequences appeared in CD4+ memory. Suggested: most of the CMV-linked TCR signature lies in CD4+ memory cells.

This clone appeared a single time. Its antigen remains unidentified. Single viable CD3+CD4+CD8-CD45RO+ cells were sorted as the memory CD4+ T cells. Per the study methods: Out-of-frame sequences were removed, leaving roughly 2,200,000 distinct TCRbeta sequences. Sequencing was performed with immunoSEQ multiplex PCR; in TCRdb, only in-frame clones are kept and a portion is missing. The DNA was the basis for D and trimming; V, J and clone size are from that table. The table shows just under 65,000 clones, with roughly four fifths occurring only once. This CDR3 is 13 amino acids long. Germline values: CDR1 SGHRS, CDR2 YFSETQ. V was pared by 9 bases and J by 3 bases, with 16 bases between.

The source is an adult in good health and CMV-seronegative. Specimen: memory CD4+ T cells from blood. This chain joins TRBV5-1 and TRBJ2-7, with a weak D call TRBD1 (7 bases). As DNA, the CDR3 is TGCGCCACCGCCGCGGGACAGAACTACGAGCAGTACTTC. Its translation: CATAAGQNYEQYF.